These 10 T cell receptor beta chains originate from one sample sequenced in a study of T cell responses to AZD1222 COVID-19 vaccine. Using immunoSEQ multiplex PCR, the repertoire was profiled, and TCRdb retains in-frame clones only, with some absent. The sample consists of around 120,000 clones, around 88% of them appearing once. This sample comprised peripheral blood, obtained 28 days after the second AZD1222 dose. These TCRs come from an adult who received the AZD1222 COVID-19 vaccine.

The chain has TRBV6-2 or TRBV6-3 and TRBJ2-3, with TRBD1 matching 7 bases. Germline V gene lookup returns CDR1 MNHEY and CDR2 SVGEGT. This CDR3 comprises 15 residues. V dropped 6 bases and J dropped 6; count of bases not matched to a gene: 12. CDR3 DNA: TGTGCCAGCAGCTCCGCTAGGACAGGCGCGGATACGCAGTATTTT. This encodes CASSSARTGADTQYF.

The gene calls are TRBV7-9 and TRBJ2-2, with D perhaps matching TRBD1 or TRBD2 (5 bases each). This CDR3 is 17 amino acids long. The V end lost 7 bases, the J end lost 4 bases, and 22 bases lay between the germline ends. Germline V CDR1 and CDR2: SEHNR, FQNEAQ (reference sequence). The CDR3 is CASIPWTGDPSTGELFF. DNA of the CDR3: TGTGCCAGCATCCCGTGGACCGGGGACCCCAGCACCGGGGAGCTGTTTTTT.

This clone came up once. This rearrangement joins TRBV11-3 to TRBJ1-2; D perhaps matches TRBD1 (5 bases). CDR1 is SGHNT and CDR2 is YENEEA in the germline V gene. Trimming took 2 bases from V and 0 from J, leaving 7 bases between them. The length of the CDR3 is 14 residues. The CDR3 DNA reads as TGTGCCAGCAGCTTACAGGGAACTAACTATGGCTACACCTTC. Amino acid sequence: CASSLQGTNYGYTF.

The genes are TRBV7-2 and TRBJ2-7, with a weak D call TRBD1 (6 bases). With 8 bases removed from V and 4 bases from J, the gap between germline ends came to 18 bases. Germline assignment: CDR1 SGHTA and CDR2 FQGNSA. This CDR3 is 14 amino acids long. CDR3 coding DNA: TGTGCCAGCGGCCGGGACATAGTTGGGTACGAGCAGTACTTC. Translating gives CASGRDIVGYEQYF. Supplemented by reference TRBV7-2 and TRBJ2-7, the full variable domain reads GAGVSQSPSNKVTEKGKDVELRCDPISGHTALYWYRQSLGQGLEFLIYFQGNSAPDKSGLPSDRFSAERTGGSVSTLTIQRTQQEDSAVYLCASGRDIVGYEQYFGPGTRLTVT.

V gene TRBV6-5 combines with J gene TRBJ2-1, with D perhaps matching TRBD2 (6 bases). Germline CDR1 reads MNHEY; CDR2 reads SVGAGI. V was pared by 2 bases and J by 7 bases, with 12 bases between. The CDR3 extends over 14 amino acids. The CDR3 spells CASSYAGYENEQFF. The CDR3, as DNA: TGTGCCAGCAGTTACGCGGGGTATGAAAATGAGCAGTTCTTC.

The rearrangement uses TRBV6-5 and TRBJ2-5, with TRBD2 matching over 8 bases. Germline trimming cut 7 bases from V and 2 bases from J; bases unmatched to any gene: 6. The CDR3 has 14 residues. Germline values: CDR1 MNHEY, CDR2 SVGAGI. Here the CDR3 DNA reads TGTGCCAGCAAGGTTAGCGGGGTTCAAGAGACCCAGTACTTC. It specifies CASKVSGVQETQYF.

This clone came up once. The chain uses TRBV27 and TRBJ2-7; D gene unclear. Trimming cost V 0 bases and J 3 bases, with 9 bases left between them. Germline values: CDR1 MNHEY, CDR2 SMNVEV (reference sequence). The CDR3 has 14 residues. CDR3 in amino acids: CASSLSGLGYEQYF. CDR3 bases: TGTGCCAGCAGTTTATCAGGCTTGGGCTACGAGCAGTACTTC.

This clone occurred a few times. This chain uses TRBV6-5 with TRBJ2-7; the match to TRBD1 covers 10 bases. This CDR3 spans 15 amino acids. V dropped 0 bases and J dropped 3; count of bases not matched to a gene: 2. Looked up from germline, CDR1 is MNHEY and CDR2 is SVGAGI. CDR3 protein: CASSYSTGGIYEQYF. In DNA, the CDR3 is TGTGCCAGCAGTTACTCGACAGGGGGCATCTACGAGCAGTACTTC.

The gene calls are TRBV6-5 and TRBJ2-7, with 7 nucleotides matching TRBD2. CDR1 and CDR2 (germline): MNHEY, SVGAGI. V lost 6 bases and J lost 2; bases outside the gene matches: 4. The CDR3 spans 13 residues. The DNA for the CDR3 is TGTGCCAGCAGCTCTGGGACTACCTACGAGCAGTACTTC. Translating it yields CASSSGTTYEQYF.

The chain recombines TRBV5-6 with TRBJ2-7, with a tentative D call TRBD1 (5 bases). This CDR3 comprises 14 residues. V gave up 4 bases and J gave up 1 base, with 12 bases separating them. Germline CDR1 reads SGHDT; CDR2 reads YYEEEE. The CDR3 nucleotides read TGTGCCAGCAGCCGAACAGGCCTATCCTACGAGCAGTACTTC. Its translation is CASSRTGLSYEQYF.